The rows below give T cell receptor beta chains drawn from one sample of a study of OX40 agonist ivuxolimab in advanced cancers. TCRdb keeps only in-frame clones here, not all; method: immunoSEQ multiplex PCR. The data hold some 95,000 clones, with 70% to 90% observed a single time. The material was CD4+ or CD8+ T cells sorted from blood, obtained in a trial of the OX40 agonist ivuxolimab. The receptor source for this set is an adult with an advanced solid tumor such as melanoma, head and neck, liver or kidney cancer. CDR3s leave out the opening cysteine and the closing phenylalanine or tryptophan. D genes are given only for firm matches. Size values are once, few and many counts, or a class for expanded clones, and some rows have none.

NA | TRBJ2-2 | TRBV6-6 | TRBD1 | ASSYGTAGELF
NA | TRBJ2-7 | TRBV19 | NA | ASSRQRRSLSYEQY
few | TRBJ2-7 | TRBV5-6 | NA | ASSRKGFTYEQY
NA | TRBJ2-1 | TRBV5-8 | TRBD1 | ASSLEDRTYNEQF
NA | TRBJ1-1 | TRBV19 | NA | ASSIGKGGRAF
few | TRBJ1-5 | TRBV19 | NA | ASSVSGRGQPQH
NA | TRBJ1-2 | TRBV25-1 | NA | ASSAPGRVDGYT
NA | TRBJ2-7 | TRBV7-3 | NA | ASSLFAGVAYEQY
NA | TRBJ1-1 | TRBV5-1 | TRBD1 | ASSLGQGAGMNTEAF
NA | TRBJ2-6 | TRBV15 | NA | ATSRQYSGANVLT
NA | TRBJ1-4 | TRBV7-9 | TRBD1 | ASSWRAGGEEKLF
NA | TRBJ1-4 | TRBV28 | TRBD1 | ASSLGDSFTATNEKLF
NA | TRBJ2-2 | TRBV11-2 | NA | ASSLRHEGTGELF
NA | TRBJ2-7 | TRBV7-9 | NA | ASSLEIRDRYEQY
NA | TRBJ2-7 | TRBV28 | NA | ASSSYLAGLSYEQY
NA | TRBJ2-1 | TRBV7-9 | NA | ASSSAGEQF
NA | TRBJ1-1 | TRBV7-8 | NA | ASSINLYTEAF
medium-sized | TRBJ1-2 | TRBV6-5 | TRBD1 | ASRAAGQAYGYT
NA | TRBJ2-1 | TRBV5-1 | NA | ASSLWGGSSNEQF
NA | TRBJ1-2 | TRBV7-9 | NA | ASSFGNYGYT
NA | NA | TRBV11-2 | NA | ASSPRWGYEQY
NA | TRBJ2-5 | TRBV7-9 | TRBD2 | ASSFWSSGGWETQY
once | TRBJ2-1 | TRBV19 | NA | ASSMRDEQF
NA | TRBJ2-5 | TRBV29-1 | NA | SAEGTYQEETQY
NA | TRBJ1-1 | TRBV7-9 | NA | ASSQAAEAF
NA | TRBJ2-3 | TRBV27 | NA | ASSPQVLSTDTQY
NA | TRBJ1-4 | TRBV7-9 | NA | ASSPPGWNEKLF